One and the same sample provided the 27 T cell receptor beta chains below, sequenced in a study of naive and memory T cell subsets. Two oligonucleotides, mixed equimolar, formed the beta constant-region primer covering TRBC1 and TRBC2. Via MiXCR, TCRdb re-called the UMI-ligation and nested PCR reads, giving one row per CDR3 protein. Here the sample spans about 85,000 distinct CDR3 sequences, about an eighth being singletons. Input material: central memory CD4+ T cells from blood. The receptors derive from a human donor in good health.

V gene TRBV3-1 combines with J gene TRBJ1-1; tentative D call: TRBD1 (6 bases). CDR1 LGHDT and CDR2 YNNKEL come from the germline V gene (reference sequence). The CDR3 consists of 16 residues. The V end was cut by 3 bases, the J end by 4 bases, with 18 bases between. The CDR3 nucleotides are TGTGCCAGCAGCCACGCCGCGGGGGGCGGTGGCACTGAAGCTTTCTTT. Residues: CASSHAAGGGGTEAFF. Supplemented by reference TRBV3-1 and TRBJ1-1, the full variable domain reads DTAVSQTPKYLVTQMGNDKSIKCEQNLGHDTMYWYKQDSKKFLKIMFSYNNKELIINETVPNRFSPKSPDKAHLNLHINSLELGDSAVYFCASSHAAGGGGTEAFFGQGTRLTVV.

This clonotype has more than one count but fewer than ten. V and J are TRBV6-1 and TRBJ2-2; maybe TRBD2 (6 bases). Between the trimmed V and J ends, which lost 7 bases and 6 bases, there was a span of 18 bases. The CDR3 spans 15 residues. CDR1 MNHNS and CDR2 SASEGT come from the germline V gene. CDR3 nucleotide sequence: TGTGCCAGCATTTCACCCGGGAGAGCGGCCGGGGAGCTGTTTTTT. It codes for CASISPGRAAGELFF.

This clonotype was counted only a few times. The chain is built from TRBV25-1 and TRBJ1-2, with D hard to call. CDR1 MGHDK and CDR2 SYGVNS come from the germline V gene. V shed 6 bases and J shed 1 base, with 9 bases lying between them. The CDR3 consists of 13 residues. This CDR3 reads CASSQFSNYGYTF. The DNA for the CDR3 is TGTGCCAGCAGCCAGTTTAGTAACTATGGCTACACCTTC.

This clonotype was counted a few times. The CDR3 reads CASSLAVGGYNEQFF. The CDR3 nucleotides are TGTGCCAGCAGCTTAGCGGTCGGAGGGTACAATGAGCAGTTCTTC. The chain recombines TRBV7-2 with TRBJ2-1, with D perhaps TRBD2 (6 bases). The CDR3 length is 15 residues. V lost 0 bases and J 4 bases, leaving 10 bases between the germline ends. CDR1 is SGHTA, CDR2 FQGNSA, per germline.

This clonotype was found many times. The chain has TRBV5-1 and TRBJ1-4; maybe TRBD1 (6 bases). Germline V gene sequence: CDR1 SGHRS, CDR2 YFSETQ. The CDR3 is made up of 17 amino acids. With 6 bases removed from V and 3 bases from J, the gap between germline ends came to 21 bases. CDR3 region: CASTPGQHRMANEKLFF. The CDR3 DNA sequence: TGCGCCAGCACCCCCGGACAGCACAGGATGGCTAATGAAAAACTGTTTTTT.

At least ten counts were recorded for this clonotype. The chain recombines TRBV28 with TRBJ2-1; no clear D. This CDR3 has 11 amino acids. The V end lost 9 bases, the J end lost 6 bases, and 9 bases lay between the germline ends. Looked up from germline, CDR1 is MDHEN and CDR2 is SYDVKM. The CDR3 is CASRDGNEQFF. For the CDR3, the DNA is TGTGCCAGTAGGGATGGCAATGAGCAGTTCTTC.

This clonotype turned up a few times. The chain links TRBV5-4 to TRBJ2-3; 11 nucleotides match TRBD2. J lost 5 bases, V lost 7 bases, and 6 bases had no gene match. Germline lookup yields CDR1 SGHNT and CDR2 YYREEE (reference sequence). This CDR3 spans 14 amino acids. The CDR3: CASVAGGPGDTQYF. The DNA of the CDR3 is TGTGCCAGCGTAGCGGGAGGGCCGGGAGATACGCAGTATTTT.

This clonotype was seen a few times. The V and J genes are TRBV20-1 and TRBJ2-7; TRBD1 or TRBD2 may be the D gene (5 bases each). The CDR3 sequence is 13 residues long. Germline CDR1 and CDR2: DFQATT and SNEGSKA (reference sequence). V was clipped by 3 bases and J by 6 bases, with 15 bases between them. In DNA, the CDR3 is TGCAGTGCTAGCGGGACCCACCCGGGCGAGCAGTACTTC. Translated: CSASGTHPGEQYF.

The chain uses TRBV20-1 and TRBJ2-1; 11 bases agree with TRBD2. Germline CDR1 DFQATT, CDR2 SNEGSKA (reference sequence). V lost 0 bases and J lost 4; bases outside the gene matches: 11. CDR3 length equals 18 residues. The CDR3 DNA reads TGCAGTGCTAGAGATCGGGCTAGCGGGAGGTTCTGGTACAATGAGCAGTTCTTC. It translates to CSARDRASGRFWYNEQFF.

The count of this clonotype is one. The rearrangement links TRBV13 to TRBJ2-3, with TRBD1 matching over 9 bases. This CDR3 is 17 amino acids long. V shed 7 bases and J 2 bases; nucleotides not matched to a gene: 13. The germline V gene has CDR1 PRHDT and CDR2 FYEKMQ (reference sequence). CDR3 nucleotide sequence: TGTGCCAGCACCCCCTACGCGGGACAGGGCGCCACAGATACGCAGTATTTT. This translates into CASTPYAGQGATDTQYF. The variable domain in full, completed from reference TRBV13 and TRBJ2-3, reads AAGVIQSPRHLIKEKRETATLKCYPIPRHDTVYWYQQGPGQDPQFLISFYEKMQSDKGSIPDRFSAQQFSDYHSELNMSSLELGDSALYFCASTPYAGQGATDTQYFGPGTRLTVL.

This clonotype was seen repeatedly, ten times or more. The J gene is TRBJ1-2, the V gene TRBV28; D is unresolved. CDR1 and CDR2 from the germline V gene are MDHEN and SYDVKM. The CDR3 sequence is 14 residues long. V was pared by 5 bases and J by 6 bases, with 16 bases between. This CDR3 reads CASSETGMRHGYTF. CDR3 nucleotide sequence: TGTGCCAGCAGTGAGACCGGGATGCGACATGGCTACACCTTC.

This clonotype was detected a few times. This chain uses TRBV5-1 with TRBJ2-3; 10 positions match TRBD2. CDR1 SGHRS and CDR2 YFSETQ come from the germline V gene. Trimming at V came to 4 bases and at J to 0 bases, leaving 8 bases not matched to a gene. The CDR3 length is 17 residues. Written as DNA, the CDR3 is TGCGCCAGCAGCATGGGGACGACTAGCGGGAGCACAGATACGCAGTATTTT. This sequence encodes CASSMGTTSGSTDTQYF. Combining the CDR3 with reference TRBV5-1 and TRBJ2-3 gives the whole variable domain KAGVTQTPRYLIKTRGQQVTLSCSPISGHRSVSWYQQTPGQGLQFLFEYFSETQRNKGNFPGRFSGRQFSNSRSEMNVSTLELGDSALYLCASSMGTTSGSTDTQYFGPGTRLTVL.

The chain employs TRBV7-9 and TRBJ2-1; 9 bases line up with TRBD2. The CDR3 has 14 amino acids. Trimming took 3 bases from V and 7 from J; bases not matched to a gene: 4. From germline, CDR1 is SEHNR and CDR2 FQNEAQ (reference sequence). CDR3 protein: CASSFSGRHNEQFF. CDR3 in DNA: TGTGCCAGCAGCTTTAGCGGGAGACATAATGAGCAGTTCTTC.

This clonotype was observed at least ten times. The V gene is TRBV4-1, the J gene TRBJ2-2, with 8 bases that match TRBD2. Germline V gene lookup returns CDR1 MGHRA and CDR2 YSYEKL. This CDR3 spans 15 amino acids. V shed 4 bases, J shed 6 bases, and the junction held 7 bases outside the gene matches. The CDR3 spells CASSRRSGSAGELFF. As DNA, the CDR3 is TGCGCCAGCAGCCGTCGGAGCGGGAGTGCCGGGGAGCTGTTTTTT.

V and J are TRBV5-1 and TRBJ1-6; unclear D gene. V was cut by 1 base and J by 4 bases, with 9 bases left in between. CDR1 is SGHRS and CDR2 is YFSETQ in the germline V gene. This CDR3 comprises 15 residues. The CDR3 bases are TGCGCCAGCAGCTTGAACAGCGATTATAATTCACCCCTCCACTTT. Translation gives CASSLNSDYNSPLHF.

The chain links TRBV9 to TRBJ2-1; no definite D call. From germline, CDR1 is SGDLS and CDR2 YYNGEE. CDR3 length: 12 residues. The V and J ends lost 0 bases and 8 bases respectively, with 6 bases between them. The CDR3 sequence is CASSVAGDEQFF. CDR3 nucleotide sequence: TGTGCCAGCAGCGTAGCTGGGGATGAGCAGTTCTTC.

The CDR3 DNA reads as TGTGCCAGCAGTGACAGGGAACATCAGCCCCAGCATTTT. Translation gives CASSDREHQPQHF. The chain recombines TRBV25-1 with TRBJ1-5; D might be TRBD1 (5 bases). Germline assignment: CDR1 MGHDK and CDR2 SYGVNS. Trimming stripped 3 bases from V and 5 bases from J, with 8 bases between. The CDR3 has 13 amino acids.

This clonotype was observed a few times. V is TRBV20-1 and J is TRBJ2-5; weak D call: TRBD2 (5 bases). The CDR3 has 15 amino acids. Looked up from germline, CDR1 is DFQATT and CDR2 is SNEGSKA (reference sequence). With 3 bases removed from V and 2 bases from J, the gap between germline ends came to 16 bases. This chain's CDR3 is CSASPAGGLQETQYF. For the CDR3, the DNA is TGCAGTGCTAGCCCCGCGGGCGGACTGCAAGAGACCCAGTACTTC.

The CDR3 is CASSLWGGDEQYF. The CDR3, as DNA: TGTGCCAGCAGTTTATGGGGTGGAGACGAGCAGTACTTC. V gene TRBV12-3 or TRBV12-4 combines with J gene TRBJ2-7; the D is unclear. The length of the CDR3 is 13 residues. V lost 2 bases and J 5 bases, leaving 10 bases between the germline ends.

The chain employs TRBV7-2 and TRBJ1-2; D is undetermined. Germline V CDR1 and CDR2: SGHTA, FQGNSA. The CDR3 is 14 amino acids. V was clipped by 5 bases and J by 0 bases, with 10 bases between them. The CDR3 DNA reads TGTGCCAGCAGCCCCTCAACAGCTAACTATGGCTACACCTTC. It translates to CASSPSTANYGYTF.

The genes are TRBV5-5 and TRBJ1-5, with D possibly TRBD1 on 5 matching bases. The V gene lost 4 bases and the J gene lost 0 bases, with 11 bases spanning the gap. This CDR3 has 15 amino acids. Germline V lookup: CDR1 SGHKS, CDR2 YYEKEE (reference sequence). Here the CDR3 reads CASSVGHYSNQPQHF. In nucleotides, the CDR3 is TGTGCCAGCAGCGTAGGACACTATAGCAATCAGCCCCAGCATTTT.

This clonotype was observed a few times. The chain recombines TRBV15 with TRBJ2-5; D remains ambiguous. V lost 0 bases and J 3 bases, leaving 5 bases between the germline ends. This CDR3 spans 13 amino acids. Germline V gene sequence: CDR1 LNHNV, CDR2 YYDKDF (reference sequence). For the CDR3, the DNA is TGTGCCACCAGCAGAGATACAGAAGAGACCCAGTACTTC. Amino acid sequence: CATSRDTEETQYF.

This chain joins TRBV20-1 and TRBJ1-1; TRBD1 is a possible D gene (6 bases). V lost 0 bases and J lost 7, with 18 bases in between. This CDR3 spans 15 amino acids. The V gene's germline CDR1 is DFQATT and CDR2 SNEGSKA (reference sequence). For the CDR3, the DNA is TGCAGTGCTAGAGAATTGGGGAGGACAGCCCTTGAAGCTTTCTTT. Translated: CSARELGRTALEAFF.

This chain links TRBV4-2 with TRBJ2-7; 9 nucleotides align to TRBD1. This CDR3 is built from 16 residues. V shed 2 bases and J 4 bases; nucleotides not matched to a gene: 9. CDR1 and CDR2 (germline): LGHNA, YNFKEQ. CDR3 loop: CASSQRAGTGLYEQYF. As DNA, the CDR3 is TGTGCCAGCAGCCAACGGGCCGGGACAGGGCTGTACGAGCAGTACTTC.

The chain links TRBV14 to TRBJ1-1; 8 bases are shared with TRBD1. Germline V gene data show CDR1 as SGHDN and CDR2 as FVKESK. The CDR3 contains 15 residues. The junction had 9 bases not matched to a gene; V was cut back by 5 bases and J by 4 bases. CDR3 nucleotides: TGTGCCAGCAGCTCCTGGACAGGGTCGGGCACTGAAGCTTTCTTT. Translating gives CASSSWTGSGTEAFF.

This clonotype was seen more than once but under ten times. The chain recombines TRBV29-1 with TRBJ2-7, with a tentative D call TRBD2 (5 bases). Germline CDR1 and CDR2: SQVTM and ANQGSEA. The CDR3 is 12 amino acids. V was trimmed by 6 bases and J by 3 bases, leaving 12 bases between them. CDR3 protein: CSVRGYSYEQYF. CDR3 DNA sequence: TGCAGCGTCCGAGGGTACAGCTACGAGCAGTACTTC.

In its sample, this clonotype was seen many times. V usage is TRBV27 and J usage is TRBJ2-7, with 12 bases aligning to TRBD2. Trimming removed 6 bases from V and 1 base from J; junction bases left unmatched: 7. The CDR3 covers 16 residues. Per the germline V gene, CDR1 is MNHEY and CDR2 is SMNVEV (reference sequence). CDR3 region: CASSPYTSGRSYEQYF. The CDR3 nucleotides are TGTGCCAGCAGCCCCTATACTAGCGGGAGGTCCTACGAGCAGTACTTC.